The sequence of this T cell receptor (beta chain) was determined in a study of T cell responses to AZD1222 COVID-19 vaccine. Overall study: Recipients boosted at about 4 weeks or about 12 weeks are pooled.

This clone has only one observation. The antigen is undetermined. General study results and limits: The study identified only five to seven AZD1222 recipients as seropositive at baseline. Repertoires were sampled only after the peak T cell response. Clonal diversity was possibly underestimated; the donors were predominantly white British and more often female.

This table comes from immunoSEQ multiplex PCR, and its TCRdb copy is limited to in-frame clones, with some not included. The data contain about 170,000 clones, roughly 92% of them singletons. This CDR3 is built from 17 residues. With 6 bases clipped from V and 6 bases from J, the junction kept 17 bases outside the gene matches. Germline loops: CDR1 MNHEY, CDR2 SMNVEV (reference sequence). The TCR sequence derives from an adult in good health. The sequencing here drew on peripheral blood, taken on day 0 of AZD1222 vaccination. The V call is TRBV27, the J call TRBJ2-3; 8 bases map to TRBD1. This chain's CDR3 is CASSLSRDAGGLDTQYF. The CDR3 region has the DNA TGTGCCAGCAGCTTAAGTCGGGACGCAGGGGGCTTGGATACGCAGTATTTT.